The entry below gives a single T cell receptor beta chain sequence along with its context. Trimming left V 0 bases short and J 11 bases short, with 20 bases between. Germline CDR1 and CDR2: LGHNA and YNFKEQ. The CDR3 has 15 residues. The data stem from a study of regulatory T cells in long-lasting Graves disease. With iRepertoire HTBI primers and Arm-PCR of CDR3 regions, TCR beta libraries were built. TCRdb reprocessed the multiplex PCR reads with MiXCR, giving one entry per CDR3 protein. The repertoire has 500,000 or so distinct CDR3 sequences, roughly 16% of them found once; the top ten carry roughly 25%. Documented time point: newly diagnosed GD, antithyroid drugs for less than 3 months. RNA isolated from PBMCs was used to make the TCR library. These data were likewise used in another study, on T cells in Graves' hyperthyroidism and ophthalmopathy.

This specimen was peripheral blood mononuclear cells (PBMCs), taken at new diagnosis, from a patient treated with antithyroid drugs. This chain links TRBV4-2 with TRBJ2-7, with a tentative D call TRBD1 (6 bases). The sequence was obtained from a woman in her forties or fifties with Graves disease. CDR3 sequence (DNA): TGTGCCAGCAGCCAAGAGGGGGCTGGTAACGTTTTGGAGTACTTC. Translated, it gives CASSQEGAGNVLEYF.